This TCR beta chain was sequenced during a study of shared clonotypes between healthy human individuals. Repertoires were generated with immunoSEQ multiplex PCR, while TCRdb's copy carries only in-frame clones and drops some. The top ten clones hold about 1.4% of a sample with about 1 million clones, about 75% of them seen once. Germline CDR1 and CDR2: LGHNA and YNFKEQ. The CDR3 is 13 amino acids. Trimming removed 0 bases at V and 9 bases at J, with 10 bases between. The sequenced sample was memory CD4+ T cells sorted from blood. As for subset: CD45RA-negative fraction. The rearrangement links TRBV4-2 to TRBJ2-3, with D possibly TRBD2 on 5 matching bases. This receptor was taken from a man aged 18 to 30 in good health. Written as DNA, the CDR3 is TGTGCCAGCAGCCAAGAACGAGGAGGAACGCAGTATTTT. It specifies CASSQERGGTQYF.